A selection of T cell receptor beta chains follows, all from one sample in a study of monozygotic twins with inflammatory bowel disease. Each CDR3 protein gets one entry in TCRdb, which reprocessed the 5' RACE reads and gives no DNA. The sample table sets out some 150,000 distinct CDR3 sequences. Sample: blood. These receptors came from a human donor with ulcerative colitis or Crohn's disease, or a healthy co-twin of an affected twin (not recorded which). CDR3s include the opening cysteine and the closing phenylalanine or tryptophan.

>TRBJ2-5|TRBV7-9
CASSHLWGTAQETQYF
>TRBJ1-2|TRBV2
CASSRGLEYGYTF
>TRBJ2-7|TRBV12-3/TRBV12-4
CASSFSGDRPYEQYF
>TRBJ2-1|TRBV6-2/TRBV6-3
CASSSTGGRGYNEQFF
>TRBJ1-6|TRBV12-3/TRBV12-4
CASSFFGRGNSPLHF
>TRBJ2-5|TRBV5-1
CASSLLAGGGETQYF
>TRBJ1-1|TRBV6-5
CASSYWERGEAFF
>TRBJ2-7|TRBV4-3
CASSQERAEPAYEQYF
>TRBJ1-2|TRBV7-9
CASSLAEPGYYGYTF
>TRBJ2-7|TRBV4-3
CTSSQETGEAYEQYF
>TRBJ2-5|TRBV27
CGSSFGETQYF
>TRBJ1-5|TRBV10-3
CAISEKGGGNQPQHF